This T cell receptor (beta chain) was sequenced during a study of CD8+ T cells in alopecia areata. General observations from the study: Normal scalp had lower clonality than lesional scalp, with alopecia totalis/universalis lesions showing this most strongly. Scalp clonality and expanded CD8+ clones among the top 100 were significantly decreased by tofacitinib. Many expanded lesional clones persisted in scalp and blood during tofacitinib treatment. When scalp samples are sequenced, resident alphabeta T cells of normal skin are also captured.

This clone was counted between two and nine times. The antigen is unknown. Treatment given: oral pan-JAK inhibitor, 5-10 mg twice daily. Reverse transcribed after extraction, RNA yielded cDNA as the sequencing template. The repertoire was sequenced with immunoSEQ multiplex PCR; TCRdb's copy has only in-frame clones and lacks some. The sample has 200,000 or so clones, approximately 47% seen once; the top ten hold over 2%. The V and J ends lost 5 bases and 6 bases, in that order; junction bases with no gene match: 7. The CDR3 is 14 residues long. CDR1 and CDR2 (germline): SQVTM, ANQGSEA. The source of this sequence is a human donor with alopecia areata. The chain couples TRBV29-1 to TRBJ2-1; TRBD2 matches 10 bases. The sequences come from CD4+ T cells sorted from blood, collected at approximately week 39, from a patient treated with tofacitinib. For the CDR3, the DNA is TGCAGCGTTAGAGGACTAGCGGTATCCAATGAGCAGTTCTTC. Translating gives CSVRGLAVSNEQFF.